This T cell receptor beta chain is from a study of T cells in Graves' hyperthyroidism and ophthalmopathy. Study-level points and caveats: Most clonotypes expanded in thyroid above 0.001 were likewise present in blood.

Amplified TCR beta CDR3 regions came from RNA transcripts. The HTBI primer set served for first-round RT-PCR of the TCR CDR3. MiXCR, applied by TCRdb to the multiplex PCR reads, yields one record per CDR3 protein. This sample yields roughly 380,000 distinct CDR3 sequences, of which 14% are seen a single time; approximately 10% belongs to the top ten. A patient was excluded if there was uncontrolled infection, other autoimmune disease, pregnancy or lactation. The diagnoses drew upon clinical symptoms, serum thyroxine and TRAb, thyroid ultrasound and orbital computed tomography. This clonotype was observed at least ten times. Antigen specificity is unknown. Germline CDR1 and CDR2: LNHNV and YYDKDF (reference sequence). The CDR3 has 13 amino acids. Trimming removed 0 bases from V and 4 bases from J, with 7 bases in between.

The sample consisted of blood. J is TRBJ2-7 and V is TRBV15, with no clear D. This TCR was sampled from a woman aged 55 to 70 with Graves' hyperthyroidism. CDR3 sequence (DNA): TGTGCCACCAGCAGAGAGGTGTCTTACGAGCAGTACTTC. This translates into CATSREVSYEQYF.